This passage covers 11 T cell receptor beta chains from one sample sequenced in a study of blood T cell repertoires in COVID-19. Sequencing used immunoSEQ multiplex PCR; TCRdb keeps in-frame clones, though not all of them. The sample includes about 210,000 clones, over 75% of them seen just once. The sequencing sample was made of peripheral blood. The source of these receptors is a human donor in a cohort sampled during active COVID-19.

This rearrangement joins TRBV5-4 to TRBJ1-1; D may be TRBD1 (5 bases). Germline CDR1 reads SGHNT; CDR2 reads YYREEE (reference sequence). Trimming pared 0 bases from V and 5 bases from J, leaving 17 bases between. The CDR3 totals 16 residues. In DNA, the CDR3 is TGTGCCAGCAGCTTGGGAATCGGGGCGGGGGTGACTGAAGCTTTCTTT. Amino acids: CASSLGIGAGVTEAFF.

This clone was picked up one time. The rearrangement uses TRBV7-9 and TRBJ2-5; D is perhaps TRBD2 (6 bases). V shed 4 bases and J shed 9 bases, with 24 bases lying between them. The germline CDR1 and CDR2 sequences are SEHNR and FQNEAQ (reference sequence). The CDR3 covers 16 residues. The CDR3 coding sequence is TGTGCCAGCAGCTATATGTTACGGGACTCCCTAAGGGCCCAGTACTTC. It specifies CASSYMLRDSLRAQYF.

The rearrangement joins TRBV4-1 to TRBJ2-1; TRBD2 matches at 12 bases. Unmatched junction bases numbered 6, after V lost 0 bases and J lost 6 bases. Per the germline V gene, CDR1 is MGHRA and CDR2 is YSYEKL. The CDR3 runs to 17 residues. This chain's CDR3 is CASSQDGLLAGGNEQFF. DNA of the CDR3: TGCGCCAGCAGCCAAGATGGTCTACTAGCGGGGGGCAATGAGCAGTTCTTC.

The V and J genes are TRBV9 and TRBJ2-3; D is ambiguous. The CDR3 is 16 residues long. Trimming took off 0 bases at V and 0 bases at J, with 11 bases between the two ends. Germline V gene sequence: CDR1 SGDLS, CDR2 YYNGEE. This CDR3 reads CASSVGPSGSTDTQYF. CDR3 bases: TGTGCCAGCAGCGTAGGACCCTCCGGGAGCACAGATACGCAGTATTTT. The full variable domain, rest sourced from reference TRBV9 and TRBJ2-3, is DSGVTQTPKHLITATGQRVTLRCSPRSGDLSVYWYQQSLDQGLQFLIQYYNGEERAKGNILERFSAQQFPDLHSELNLSSLELGDSALYFCASSVGPSGSTDTQYFGPGTRLTVL.

For this clone: This specimen includes other DNA sequences encoding the same CDR3. The chain joins TRBV6-5 to TRBJ1-1; D gene unclear. Germline assignment: CDR1 MNHEY and CDR2 SVGAGI. CDR3 length: 12 residues. V lost 6 bases to trimming and J lost 4 bases, with 9 bases between them. CDR3 amino acids: CASSSTGTEAFF. In nucleotides, the CDR3 is TGTGCCAGCAGCTCCACGGGCACTGAAGCTTTCTTT.

In its sample, this clone was seen once. This chain links TRBV2 with TRBJ2-7; tentative D call: TRBD1 (5 bases). The CDR3 consists of 14 residues. CDR1 and CDR2 (germline): SNHLY, FYNNEI. The ends were cut back, 4 bases at V and 5 bases at J, with 15 bases in the middle. CDR3 amino acids: CASSGGRTVNEQYF. The CDR3 nucleotides are TGTGCCAGCAGTGGGGGCCGGACCGTGAACGAGCAGTACTTC.

A single count supports this clone. The chain recombines TRBV11-1 with TRBJ2-7; tentatively, D is TRBD1 (5 bases). The germline V and J ends were trimmed by 5 bases and 5 bases, with 16 bases remaining between them. Germline CDR1 SGHAT, CDR2 FQDESV (reference sequence). This CDR3 has 14 residues. CDR3 protein: CASSTQGGYDEQYF. The CDR3 DNA reads as TGTGCCAGCAGCACTCAGGGCGGATATGACGAGCAGTACTTC.

V usage is TRBV6-5 and J usage is TRBJ2-2; 7 bases fit TRBD2. There are 13 residues in the CDR3. V dropped 7 bases and J dropped 5; count of bases not matched to a gene: 4. From germline, CDR1 is MNHEY and CDR2 SVGAGI. In DNA form, the CDR3 reads TGTGCCAGCACCAACGGGGGGACCGGGGAGCTGTTTTTT. This gives the protein CASTNGGTGELFF.

The rearrangement links TRBV27 to TRBJ1-2, with TRBD1 identical over 9 bases. Trimming took 5 bases from V and 8 from J; bases not matched to a gene: 6. The CDR3 contains 13 residues. Germline CDR1 and CDR2: MNHEY and SMNVEV (reference sequence). Here the CDR3 reads CASSMYRGQGYTF. The CDR3 DNA reads as TGTGCCAGCAGTATGTACAGGGGGCAAGGCTACACCTTC.

The J gene is TRBJ1-2, the V gene TRBV6-2 or TRBV6-3; no reliable D call. The CDR3 runs to 14 residues. From germline, CDR1 is MNHEY and CDR2 SVGEGT. The ends were cut back, 2 bases at V and 2 bases at J, with 9 bases in the middle. The CDR3 bases are TGTGCCAGCAGTTACGGAGGCAGCAACTATGGCTACACCTTC. It translates to CASSYGGSNYGYTF.

The CDR3 loop reads CASSLNQGPQETQYF. CDR3 DNA: TGTGCCAGCAGCTTAAATCAGGGGCCCCAAGAGACCCAGTACTTC. The V and J genes are TRBV7-9 and TRBJ2-5; a weak D match, TRBD1 (6 bases). The germline gives CDR1 SEHNR, CDR2 FQNEAQ (reference sequence). CDR3 size: 15 residues. Trimming took off 2 bases at V and 1 base at J, with 11 bases between the two ends.